This passage covers 3 T cell receptor beta chains from one sample sequenced in a study of OX40 agonist ivuxolimab in advanced cancers. Profiling relied on immunoSEQ multiplex PCR, and the TCRdb table lists in-frame clones only, not all of them. Of about 60,000 clones in the sample, more than 85% were seen once. The material sequenced was CD4+ or CD8+ T cells sorted from blood, taken in a trial of the OX40 agonist ivuxolimab. The source of these receptors is an adult with an advanced solid tumor such as melanoma, head and neck, liver or kidney cancer.

This chain connects TRBV30 to TRBJ2-7; 7 nucleotides line up with TRBD2. CDR3 length: 14 residues. V lost 0 bases and J lost 1; bases outside the gene matches: 3. CDR1 is GTSNPN and CDR2 is SVGIG in the germline V gene (reference sequence). CDR3 loop: CAWSVAGASYEQYF. CDR3 sequence (DNA): TGTGCCTGGAGTGTGGCGGGAGCTTCCTACGAGCAGTACTTC.

The chain is built from TRBV19 and TRBJ2-1; D gene ambiguous. Germline V gene data show CDR1 as LNHDA and CDR2 as SQIVND (reference sequence). The CDR3 is 12 residues long. Trimming left V 3 bases short and J 5 bases short, with 5 bases between. The CDR3 is CASSIPHNEQFF. The CDR3 DNA follows: TGTGCCAGTAGTATTCCCCACAATGAGCAGTTCTTC.

V is TRBV7-8 and J is TRBJ2-1; D ambiguous. This CDR3 has 16 amino acids. Germline assignment: CDR1 SGHVS and CDR2 FQNEAQ. The ends were cut back, 2 bases at V and 0 bases at J, with 11 bases in the middle. The CDR3 sequence: CASSLSRASSYNEQFF. DNA of the CDR3: TGTGCCAGCAGCTTATCTCGCGCAAGCTCCTACAATGAGCAGTTCTTC.